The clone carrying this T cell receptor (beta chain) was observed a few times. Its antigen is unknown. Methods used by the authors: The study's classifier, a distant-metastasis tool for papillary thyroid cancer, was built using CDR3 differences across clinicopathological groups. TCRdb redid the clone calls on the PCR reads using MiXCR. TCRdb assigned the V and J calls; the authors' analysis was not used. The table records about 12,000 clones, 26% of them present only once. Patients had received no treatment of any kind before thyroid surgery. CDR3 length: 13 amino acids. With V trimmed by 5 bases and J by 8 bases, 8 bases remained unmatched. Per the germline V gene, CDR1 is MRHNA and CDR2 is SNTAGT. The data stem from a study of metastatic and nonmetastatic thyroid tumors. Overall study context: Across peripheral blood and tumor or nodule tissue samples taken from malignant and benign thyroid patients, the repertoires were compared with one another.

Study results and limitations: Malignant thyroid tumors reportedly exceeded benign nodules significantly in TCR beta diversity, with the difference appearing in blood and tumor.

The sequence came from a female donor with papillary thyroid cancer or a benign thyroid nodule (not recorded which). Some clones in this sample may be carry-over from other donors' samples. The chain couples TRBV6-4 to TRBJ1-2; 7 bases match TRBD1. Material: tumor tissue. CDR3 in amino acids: CASSYFTGEGYTF. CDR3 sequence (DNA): TGTGCCAGCAGTTACTTTACAGGGGAGGGCTACACCTTC.